A selection of T cell receptor beta chains follows, all from one sample in a study of circulating tumor DNA in untreated peripheral T-cell lymphoma. Assay used: immunoSEQ multiplex PCR; TCRdb lists only in-frame clones, some missing. The table includes 2,000 to 2,500 clones, 82% detected once. Sequenced sample: tumor tissue. The receptor source for this set is a human donor with peripheral T-cell lymphoma. CDR3s include the opening cysteine and the closing phenylalanine or tryptophan. The order of the fields is V gene, clone size, J gene, CDR3 protein. Rows may omit the clone size; those that give it use once, few, many or a size class.

v_call: TRBV6-8; clone_size: once; j_call: TRBJ1-4; cdr3_aa: CASSQLGPGGSNEKLFF
v_call: TRBV15; clone_size: .; j_call: TRBJ1-3; cdr3_aa: CATSKGGRGNTIYF
v_call: TRBV23-1; clone_size: .; j_call: TRBJ2-3; cdr3_aa: CASSQQGTDTQYF
v_call: TRBV28; clone_size: .; j_call: TRBJ1-1; cdr3_aa: CASSLRMNTEAFF
v_call: TRBV7-1; clone_size: .; j_call: TRBJ2-1; cdr3_aa: CASSSFLVAGNNEQFF
v_call: TRBV6-8; clone_size: .; j_call: TRBJ1-5; cdr3_aa: CASTPSGGRFSNQPQHF
v_call: TRBV28; clone_size: .; j_call: TRBJ2-1; cdr3_aa: CASSYGGSSYNEQFF
v_call: TRBV29-1; clone_size: .; j_call: TRBJ2-5; cdr3_aa: CSVVVGAGETQYF
v_call: TRBV25-1; clone_size: once; j_call: TRBJ1-3; cdr3_aa: CASSALLGAGNTIYF
v_call: TRBV6-8; clone_size: .; j_call: TRBJ2-5; cdr3_aa: CATSSGLAAKETQYF
v_call: TRBV19; clone_size: .; j_call: TRBJ2-3; cdr3_aa: CASSVTDTQYF
v_call: TRBV19; clone_size: .; j_call: TRBJ2-7; cdr3_aa: CASSYSSGLIPYEQYF
v_call: TRBV7-1; clone_size: .; j_call: TRBJ2-1; cdr3_aa: CASRIWGFNEQFF
v_call: TRBV18; clone_size: .; j_call: TRBJ1-6; cdr3_aa: CASSPAFQNSPLHF
v_call: TRBV6-8; clone_size: .; j_call: TRBJ2-7; cdr3_aa: CASSYHLEGEGYEQYF
v_call: TRBV6-8; clone_size: few; j_call: TRBJ2-1; cdr3_aa: CASSLGHLDEQFF
v_call: TRBV18; clone_size: .; j_call: TRBJ2-3; cdr3_aa: CASSAQQGGRADTQYF
v_call: TRBV11-3; clone_size: .; j_call: TRBJ2-1; cdr3_aa: CASSLVSQGKEQFF
v_call: TRBV6-8; clone_size: few; j_call: TRBJ1-2; cdr3_aa: CASRSGPLGYTF
v_call: TRBV6-8; clone_size: .; j_call: TRBJ2-7; cdr3_aa: CASSLLPRERYEQYF
v_call: TRBV27; clone_size: .; j_call: TRBJ2-7; cdr3_aa: CASSLSRLAGGLYEQYF
v_call: TRBV18; clone_size: few; j_call: TRBJ2-1; cdr3_aa: CASSPSPSRELVNEQFF
v_call: TRBV6-8; clone_size: .; j_call: TRBJ2-5; cdr3_aa: CASSLRMRETQYF
v_call: TRBV11-3; clone_size: few; j_call: TRBJ1-2; cdr3_aa: CASSLVGDGYGYTF
v_call: TRBV6-8; clone_size: .; j_call: TRBJ2-5; cdr3_aa: CASSGLAGSQETQYF
v_call: TRBV11-3; clone_size: .; j_call: TRBJ2-3; cdr3_aa: CASSLGFRDEADTQYF
v_call: TRBV11-3; clone_size: .; j_call: TRBJ2-3; cdr3_aa: CASSPTTGISTDTQYF
v_call: TRBV4-1; clone_size: .; j_call: TRBJ1-6; cdr3_aa: CASSQGSYNSPLHF
v_call: TRBV29-1; clone_size: .; j_call: TRBJ2-6; cdr3_aa: CSVSIDSGANVLTF
v_call: TRBV6-8; clone_size: .; j_call: TRBJ2-1; cdr3_aa: CASSYPPPGLAGGVNEQFF
v_call: TRBV6-8; clone_size: .; j_call: TRBJ2-7; cdr3_aa: CASSYRASGSYYEQYF
v_call: TRBV6-7; clone_size: .; j_call: TRBJ2-2; cdr3_aa: CASSYGTGVEGELFF
v_call: TRBV15; clone_size: .; j_call: TRBJ2-1; cdr3_aa: CATSRDSPYSSYNEQFF
v_call: TRBV11-3; clone_size: .; j_call: TRBJ2-1; cdr3_aa: CASSPGTSGNNEQFF
v_call: TRBV18; clone_size: .; j_call: TRBJ1-4; cdr3_aa: CASSPGQGNEKLFF
v_call: TRBV11-3; clone_size: .; j_call: TRBJ1-2; cdr3_aa: CASSYRGSANYGYTF
v_call: TRBV4-1; clone_size: .; j_call: TRBJ1-4; cdr3_aa: CASSRGTTSNEKLFF
v_call: TRBV16; clone_size: .; j_call: TRBJ2-7; cdr3_aa: CASSQSGQGGYEQYF
v_call: TRBV12-5; clone_size: .; j_call: TRBJ1-4; cdr3_aa: CASIGTENYEKLFF
v_call: TRBV30; clone_size: .; j_call: TRBJ1-3; cdr3_aa: CAWQPGQVDIWFVNTIYF
v_call: TRBV5-1; clone_size: .; j_call: TRBJ1-6; cdr3_aa: CASSLRPGTQGANNSPLHF
v_call: TRBV9; clone_size: .; j_call: TRBJ2-5; cdr3_aa: CASSEDGGSRETQYF
v_call: TRBV7-7; clone_size: .; j_call: TRBJ2-1; cdr3_aa: CASSLDSGLAGLRPYNEQFF
v_call: TRBV19; clone_size: .; j_call: TRBJ2-3; cdr3_aa: CASHSSWSTDTQYF
v_call: TRBV28; clone_size: few; j_call: TRBJ2-1; cdr3_aa: CASSSAGGYNEQFF
v_call: TRBV5-1; clone_size: .; j_call: TRBJ1-3; cdr3_aa: CASSPTDRFNTIYF
v_call: TRBV19; clone_size: .; j_call: TRBJ1-5; cdr3_aa: CASSIGTGRAQPQHF
v_call: TRBV11-3; clone_size: .; j_call: TRBJ2-7; cdr3_aa: CASSLPGTGGSYEQYF
v_call: TRBV6-8; clone_size: .; j_call: TRBJ1-1; cdr3_aa: CASSYPSKGNTEAFF
v_call: TRBV19; clone_size: .; j_call: TRBJ2-7; cdr3_aa: CASSIGTSGINEQYF
v_call: TRBV29-1; clone_size: .; j_call: TRBJ1-1; cdr3_aa: CSITGRTKNTEAFF
v_call: TRBV6-8; clone_size: few; j_call: TRBJ2-3; cdr3_aa: CASSDSGQGADTQYF
v_call: TRBV11-3; clone_size: .; j_call: TRBJ1-3; cdr3_aa: CASSGRGAGNTIYF
v_call: TRBV7-4; clone_size: .; j_call: TRBJ1-2; cdr3_aa: CASSLVGDGYGYTF